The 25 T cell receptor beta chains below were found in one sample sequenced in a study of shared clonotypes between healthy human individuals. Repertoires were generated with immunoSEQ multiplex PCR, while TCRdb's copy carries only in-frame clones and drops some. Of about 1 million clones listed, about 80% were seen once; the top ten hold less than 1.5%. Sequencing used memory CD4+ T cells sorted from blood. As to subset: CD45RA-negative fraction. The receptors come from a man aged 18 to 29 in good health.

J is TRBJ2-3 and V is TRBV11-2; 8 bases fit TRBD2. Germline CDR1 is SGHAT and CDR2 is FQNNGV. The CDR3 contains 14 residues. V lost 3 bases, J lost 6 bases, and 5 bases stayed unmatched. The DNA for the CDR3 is TGTGCCAGCAGCTTTGGCCGGGGGGGGGATACGCAGTATTTT. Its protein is CASSFGRGGDTQYF.

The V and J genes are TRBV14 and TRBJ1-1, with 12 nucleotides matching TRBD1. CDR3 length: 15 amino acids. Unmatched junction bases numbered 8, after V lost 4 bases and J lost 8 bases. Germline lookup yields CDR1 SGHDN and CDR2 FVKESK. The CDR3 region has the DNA TGTGCCAGCAGCCCCGCCGGGACAGGGGGCTTAGAAGCTTTCTTT. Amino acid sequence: CASSPAGTGGLEAFF. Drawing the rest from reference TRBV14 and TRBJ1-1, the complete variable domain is EAGVTQFPSHSVIEKGQTVTLRCDPISGHDNLYWYRRVMGKEIKFLLHFVKESKQDESGMPNNRFLAERTGGTYSTLKVQPAELEDSGVYFCASSPAGTGGLEAFFGQGTRLTVV.

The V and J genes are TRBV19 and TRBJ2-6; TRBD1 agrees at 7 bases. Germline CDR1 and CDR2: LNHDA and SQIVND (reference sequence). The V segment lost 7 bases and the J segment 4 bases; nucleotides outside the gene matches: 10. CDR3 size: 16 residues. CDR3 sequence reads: CASTSPTGTGANVLTF. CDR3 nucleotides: TGTGCCAGTACTTCCCCGACAGGGACCGGGGCCAACGTCCTGACTTTC.

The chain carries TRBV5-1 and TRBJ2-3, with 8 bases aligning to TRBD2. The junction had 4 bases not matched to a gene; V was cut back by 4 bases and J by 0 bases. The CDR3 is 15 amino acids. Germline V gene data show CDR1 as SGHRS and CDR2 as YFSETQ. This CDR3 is CASSRAGASTDTQYF. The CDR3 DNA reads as TGCGCCAGCAGCCGAGCGGGAGCGAGCACAGATACGCAGTATTTT.

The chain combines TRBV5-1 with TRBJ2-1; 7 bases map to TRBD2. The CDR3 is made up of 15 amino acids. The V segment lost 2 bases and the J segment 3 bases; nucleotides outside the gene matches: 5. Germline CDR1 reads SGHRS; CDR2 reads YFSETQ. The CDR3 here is CASSFSRGSYNEQFF. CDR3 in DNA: TGCGCCAGCAGCTTCAGCCGCGGGAGCTACAATGAGCAGTTCTTC.

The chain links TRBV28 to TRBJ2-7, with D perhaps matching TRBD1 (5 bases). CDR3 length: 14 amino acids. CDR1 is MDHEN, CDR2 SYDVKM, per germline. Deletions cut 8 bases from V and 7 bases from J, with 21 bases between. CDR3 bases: TGTGCCAGCTCTATGGACAACTCCCGTCGGGAGCAGTACTTC. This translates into CASSMDNSRREQYF.

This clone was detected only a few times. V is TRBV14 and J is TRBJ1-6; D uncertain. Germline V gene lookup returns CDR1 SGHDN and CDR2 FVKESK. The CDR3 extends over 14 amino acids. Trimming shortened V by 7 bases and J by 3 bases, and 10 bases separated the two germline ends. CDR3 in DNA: TGTGCCAGCACCTTGGGGAGCTATAATTCACCCCTCCACTTT. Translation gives CASTLGSYNSPLHF.

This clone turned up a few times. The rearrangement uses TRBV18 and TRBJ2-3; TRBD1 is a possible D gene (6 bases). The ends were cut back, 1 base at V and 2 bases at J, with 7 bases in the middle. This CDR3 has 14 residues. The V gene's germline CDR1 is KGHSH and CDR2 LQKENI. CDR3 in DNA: TGTGCCAGCTCACCACAGGGGGTCACAGATACGCAGTATTTT. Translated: CASSPQGVTDTQYF. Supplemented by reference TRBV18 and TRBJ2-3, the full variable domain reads NAGVMQNPRHLVRRRGQEARLRCSPMKGHSHVYWYRQLPEEGLKFMVYLQKENIIDESGMPKERFSAEFPKEGPSILRIQQVVRGDSAAYFCASSPQGVTDTQYFGPGTRLTVL.

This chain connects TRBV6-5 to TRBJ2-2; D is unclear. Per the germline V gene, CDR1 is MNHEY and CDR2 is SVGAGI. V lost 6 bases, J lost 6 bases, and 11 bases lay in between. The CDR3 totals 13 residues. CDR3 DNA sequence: TGTGCCAGCAGAGTCCGGATCGCCGGGGAGCTGTTTTTT. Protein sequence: CASRVRIAGELFF.

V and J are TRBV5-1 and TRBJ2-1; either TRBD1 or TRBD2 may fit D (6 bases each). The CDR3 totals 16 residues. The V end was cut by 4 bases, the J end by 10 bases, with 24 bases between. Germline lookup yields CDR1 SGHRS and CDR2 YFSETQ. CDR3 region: CASSPMRGGRPVEQFF. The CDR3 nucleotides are TGCGCCAGCAGCCCTATGAGAGGGGGGCGTCCTGTGGAGCAGTTCTTC. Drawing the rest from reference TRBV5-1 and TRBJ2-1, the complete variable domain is KAGVTQTPRYLIKTRGQQVTLSCSPISGHRSVSWYQQTPGQGLQFLFEYFSETQRNKGNFPGRFSGRQFSNSRSEMNVSTLELGDSALYLCASSPMRGGRPVEQFFGPGTRLTVL.

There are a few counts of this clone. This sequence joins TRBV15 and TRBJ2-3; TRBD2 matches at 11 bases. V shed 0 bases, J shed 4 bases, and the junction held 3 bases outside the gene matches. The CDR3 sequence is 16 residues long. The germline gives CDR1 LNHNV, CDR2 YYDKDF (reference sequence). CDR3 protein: CATSREASGRPDTQYF. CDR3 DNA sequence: TGTGCCACCAGCAGAGAGGCTAGCGGGAGGCCAGATACGCAGTATTTT.

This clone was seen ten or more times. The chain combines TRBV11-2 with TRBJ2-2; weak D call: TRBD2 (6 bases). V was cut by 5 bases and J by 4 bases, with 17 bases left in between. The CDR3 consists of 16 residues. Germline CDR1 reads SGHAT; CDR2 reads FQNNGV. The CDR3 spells CASSPIRRGGTGELFF. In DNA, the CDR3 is TGTGCCAGCAGCCCAATTCGGCGGGGAGGCACCGGGGAGCTGTTTTTT.

CDR3 loop: CASSSRGMDTGELFF. The CDR3 bases are TGTGCCAGCAGCTCCCGGGGGATGGACACCGGGGAGCTGTTTTTT. The V call is TRBV7-9, the J call TRBJ2-2, with D perhaps TRBD2 (6 bases). This CDR3 contains 15 residues. Between the trimmed V and J ends, which lost 4 bases and 3 bases, there was a span of 12 bases. CDR1 and CDR2 from the germline V gene are SEHNR and FQNEAQ (reference sequence).

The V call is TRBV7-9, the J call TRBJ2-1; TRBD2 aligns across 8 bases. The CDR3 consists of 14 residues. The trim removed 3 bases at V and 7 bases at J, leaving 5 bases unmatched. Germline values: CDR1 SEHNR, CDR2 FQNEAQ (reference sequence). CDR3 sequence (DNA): TGTGCCAGCAGCTTTAGCGGGGCGGGGAATGAGCAGTTCTTC. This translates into CASSFSGAGNEQFF.

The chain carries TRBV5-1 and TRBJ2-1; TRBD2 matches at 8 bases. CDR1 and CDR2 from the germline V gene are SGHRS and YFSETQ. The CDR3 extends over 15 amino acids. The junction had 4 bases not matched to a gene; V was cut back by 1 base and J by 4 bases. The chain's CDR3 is CASSLIAGPYNEQFF. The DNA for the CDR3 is TGCGCCAGCAGCTTGATAGCGGGACCATACAATGAGCAGTTCTTC.

CDR3 protein: CASSLTDTDTQYF. The CDR3 region has the DNA TGTGCCAGCAGTTTGACCGACACAGATACGCAGTATTTT. The V and J genes are TRBV28 and TRBJ2-3; no firm D call. This CDR3 has 13 amino acids. The ends were cut back, 3 bases at V and 2 bases at J, with 6 bases in the middle. Germline V lookup: CDR1 MDHEN, CDR2 SYDVKM.

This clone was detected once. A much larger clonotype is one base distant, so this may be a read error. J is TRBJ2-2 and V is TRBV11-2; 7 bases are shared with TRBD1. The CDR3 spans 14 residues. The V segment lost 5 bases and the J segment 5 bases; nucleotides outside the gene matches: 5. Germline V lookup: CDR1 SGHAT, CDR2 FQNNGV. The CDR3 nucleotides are TGTGCCAGCAGCAGACAGGGCGCAACCGGGGAGCTGTTTTTT. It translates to CASSRQGATGELFF.

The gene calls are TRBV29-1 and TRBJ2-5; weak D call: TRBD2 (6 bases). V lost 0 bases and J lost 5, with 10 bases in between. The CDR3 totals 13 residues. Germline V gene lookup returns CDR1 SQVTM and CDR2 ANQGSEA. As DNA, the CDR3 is TGCAGCGTTGAAGATCGAGGGAGGGAGACCCAGTACTTC. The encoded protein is CSVEDRGRETQYF.

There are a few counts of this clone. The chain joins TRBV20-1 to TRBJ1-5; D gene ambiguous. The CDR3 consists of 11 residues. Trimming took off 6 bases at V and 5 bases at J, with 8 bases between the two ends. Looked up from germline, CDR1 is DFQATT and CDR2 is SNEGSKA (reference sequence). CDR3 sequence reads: CSATADQPQHF. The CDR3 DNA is TGCAGTGCCACGGCGGATCAGCCCCAGCATTTT.

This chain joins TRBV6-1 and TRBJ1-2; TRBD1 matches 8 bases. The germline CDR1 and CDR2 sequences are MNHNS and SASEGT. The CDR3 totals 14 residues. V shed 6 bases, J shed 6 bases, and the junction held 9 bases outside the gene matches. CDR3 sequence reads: CASRTGGVDNGYTF. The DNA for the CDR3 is TGTGCCAGCAGAACAGGGGGGGTGGACAATGGCTACACCTTC.

CDR3 DNA: TGTGCCTGGAGTGGACAGGGGCAAAACATTCAGTACTTC. This gives the protein CAWSGQGQNIQYF. The genes are TRBV30 and TRBJ2-4; 8 bases align to TRBD1. The CDR3 runs to 13 residues. CDR1 is GTSNPN and CDR2 is SVGIG in the germline V gene (reference sequence). V dropped 1 base and J dropped 5; count of bases not matched to a gene: 1.

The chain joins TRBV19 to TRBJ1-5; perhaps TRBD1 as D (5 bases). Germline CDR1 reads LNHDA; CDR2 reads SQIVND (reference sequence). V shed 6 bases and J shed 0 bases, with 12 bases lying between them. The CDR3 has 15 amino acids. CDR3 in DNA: TGTGCCAGTAGGGACAAGCCCCATAGCAATCAGCCCCAGCATTTT. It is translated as CASRDKPHSNQPQHF.

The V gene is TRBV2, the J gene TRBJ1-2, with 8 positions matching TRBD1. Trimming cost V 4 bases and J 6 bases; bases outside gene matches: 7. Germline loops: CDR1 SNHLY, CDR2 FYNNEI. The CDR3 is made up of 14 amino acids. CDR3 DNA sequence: TGTGCCAGCAGTGCCAGACAGGGGTTAGATGGCTACACCTTC. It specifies CASSARQGLDGYTF.

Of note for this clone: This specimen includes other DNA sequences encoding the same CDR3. The CDR3 here is CASSLKGDTQYF. Written as DNA, the CDR3 is TGTGCCAGCAGCTTAAAGGGGGATACGCAGTATTTT. This rearrangement joins TRBV11-2 to TRBJ2-3; TRBD1 might be the D (5 bases). This CDR3 has 12 amino acids. The germline CDR1 and CDR2 sequences are SGHAT and FQNNGV. Between the trimmed V and J ends, which lost 2 bases and 6 bases, there was a span of 6 bases.

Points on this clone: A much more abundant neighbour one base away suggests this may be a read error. The DNA for the CDR3 is TGTGCCAGCAGTGCAAATGAGCAGTTCTTC. This translates into CASSANEQFF. The V gene is TRBV2, the J gene TRBJ2-1; no reliable D call. Germline assignment: CDR1 SNHLY and CDR2 FYNNEI. The CDR3 runs to 10 residues. V lost 4 bases to trimming and J lost 7 bases, with 2 bases between them.